This T cell receptor (beta chain) derives from a study of blood T cells in healthy people across ages (dated by TCRdb to about 2015). At the level of the whole study: In model experiments, roughly one uniquely barcoded TCR beta cDNA molecule per two T cells was captured by template switching. Age-related changes in TCR beta repertoire diversity were measured in the study by deep sequencing normalized with unique cDNA molecular identifiers. Donors were grouped into four age groups: young (average roughly 15 years), middle-aged (39), aged (roughly 67) and long-lived (approximately 78). To avoid experimental bias, donors of different ages were distributed randomly across sequencing lanes. Two additional independent replicas of 1 million unique cDNA reads from the same blood draw were analyzed for two donors (one aged 18 to 29 and one aged 80 or older).

CDR1 and CDR2 are drawn from the germline V gene (reference sequence): MNHEY, SMNVEV. CDR3 length: 14 amino acids, cysteine to phenylalanine. This entry keeps only the CDR3 DNA: 42 bases, framed from base 1. A distance of 10 bases separates the germline ends of V and J, which lose 3 bases and 7 bases respectively. What the work shows at the level of the full study, not this receptor alone: Estimates of total diversity from one million sequenced T cells were regarded as lower bounds and underestimates. As age increased, observed TCR beta diversity per million T cells dropped in a roughly linear way, and a significant reduction was already evident by age approximately 40. There was a strong correlation between observed TCR beta diversity and the percentage of naive T cells measured by flow cytometry. The long-lived group showed more naive CD4+ T cells, fewer expanded clones and increased TCR diversity than the aged group, suggesting age selection. Donor CMV infection status was unknown, potentially confounding age-related changes in expanded clonotypes. Bulk unsorted PBMC profiling prevented conclusive comparison of naive and antigen-experienced compartments.

Library preparation was by 5' RACE. Sequencing instrument: Illumina HiSeq 2500. A second PCR of 7 to 11 cycles was performed with a sample-barcoded 5' primer and a J-beta primer mix. A template-switch 5' adaptor carrying 12 random nucleotides introduced a unique molecular identifier onto each TCR beta cDNA molecule. Each sample yielded at least 2.5 million CDR3-containing paired-end reads. First-strand cDNA synthesis was performed from all RNA using the Mint cDNA synthesis kit, with priming by a TRBC-specific oligonucleotide. After uracil-DNA glycosylase treatment, a first 18-cycle PCR used universal primers M1SS and BC2_uni_R on all cDNA. The authors' analysis ran thus. Each sample was normalized by randomly selecting 1 million high-quality reads, each carrying a distinct molecular identifier. Reads sharing molecular identifiers were discarded rather than binned into consensus sequences. MiTCR, with a Q25 quality threshold and the strictest error-elimination algorithm, was used for CDR3 identification, clonotype clustering and error correction. Lower-bound total TCR beta diversity was estimated with a nonparametric unseen species model using Euler transformation. The raw public reads went through TCRdb reprocessing: fastp at Q25, MiXCR clone calling, in-frame beta chains kept. Rows with a matching CDR3 protein are joined into one entry that keeps the most common DNA and genes. The V and J calls here are based on TCRdb, not the publication. The sample profile shows roughly 730,000 distinct CDR3 sequences; just over 55% of them were found once. The ten largest make up 20% to 30% of the sample.

The roughly 38 donors, aged about 6 to 90 years, were systemically healthy Caucasian individuals from Russia. Ten milliliters of peripheral blood were drawn from each donor into EDTA-treated Vacutainer tubes. Ficoll-Paque density-gradient centrifugation was used to isolate PBMCs, with at least 7 million per sample. Trizol reagent was used to extract total RNA from the PBMCs, yielding at least 6 micrograms per sample. For every donor, flow cytometry on a PBMC aliquot measured the percentage of naive CD45RAhigh/CD27high T cells. Comments on this clonotype: There is no known antigen for this receptor. No much larger clone is present one base from it, and per-base qualities are unavailable.

The TCR was taken from a man aged 35-49 years in good health. The chain couples TRBV27 to TRBJ1-6; TRBD1 could be the D gene, as 6 bases match. Specimen: blood. The DNA sequence is as follows: TGTGCCAGCAGTTTTCGGACAGTAAATTCACCCCTCCACTTT. Its product reads: CASSFRTVNSPLHF.